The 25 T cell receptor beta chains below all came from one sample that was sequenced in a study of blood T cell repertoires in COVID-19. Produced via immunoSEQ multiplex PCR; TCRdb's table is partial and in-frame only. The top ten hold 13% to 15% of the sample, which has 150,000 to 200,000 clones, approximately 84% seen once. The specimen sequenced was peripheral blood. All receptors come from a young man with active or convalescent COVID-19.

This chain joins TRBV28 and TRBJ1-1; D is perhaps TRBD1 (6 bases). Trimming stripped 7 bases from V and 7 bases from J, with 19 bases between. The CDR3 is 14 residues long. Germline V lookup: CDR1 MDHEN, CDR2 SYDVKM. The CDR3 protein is CASNSAWGQYEAFF. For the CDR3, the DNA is TGTGCCAGCAACTCGGCGTGGGGGCAATATGAAGCTTTCTTT.

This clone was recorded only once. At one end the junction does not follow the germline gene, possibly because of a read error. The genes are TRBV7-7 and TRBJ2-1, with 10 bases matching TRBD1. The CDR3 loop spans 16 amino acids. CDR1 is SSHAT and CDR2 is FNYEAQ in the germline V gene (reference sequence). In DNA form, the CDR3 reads TGTGCTAGCAGCTTGAGGACAGGGGGTTCCTACAATGAGCAGTTCTTC. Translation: CASSLRTGGSYNEQFF. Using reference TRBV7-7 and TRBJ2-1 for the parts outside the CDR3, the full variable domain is GAGVSQSPRYKVTKRGQDVTLRCDPISSHATLYWYQQALGQGPEFLTYFNYEAQPDKSGLPSDRFSAERPEGSISTLTIQRTEQRDSAMYRCASSLRTGGSYNEQFFGPGTRLTVL.

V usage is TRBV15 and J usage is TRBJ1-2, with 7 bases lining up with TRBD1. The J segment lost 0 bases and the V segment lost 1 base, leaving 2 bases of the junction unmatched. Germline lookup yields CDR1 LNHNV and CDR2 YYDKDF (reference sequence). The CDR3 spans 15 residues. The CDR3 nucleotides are TGTGCCACCAGCAGAGGTCAGGGGGCTAACTATGGCTACACCTTC. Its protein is CATSRGQGANYGYTF.

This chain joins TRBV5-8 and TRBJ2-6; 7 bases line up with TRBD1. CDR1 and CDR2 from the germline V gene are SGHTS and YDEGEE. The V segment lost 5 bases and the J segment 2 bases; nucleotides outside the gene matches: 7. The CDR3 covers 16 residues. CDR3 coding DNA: TGTGCCAGCAGTCTACACCAGGGGGCTGGGGCCAACGTCCTGACTTTC. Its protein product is CASSLHQGAGANVLTF.

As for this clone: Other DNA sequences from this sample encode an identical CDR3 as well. For the CDR3, the DNA is TGTGCCAGCAGCTCAGGGCAGCAGAACACTGAAGCTTTCTTT. Translated: CASSSGQQNTEAFF. The gene calls are TRBV7-9 and TRBJ1-1, with TRBD1 as a possible D gene (5 bases). CDR3 length: 14 amino acids. Germline V gene data show CDR1 as SEHNR and CDR2 as FQNEAQ (reference sequence). Trimming stripped 4 bases from V and 1 base from J, with 10 bases between.

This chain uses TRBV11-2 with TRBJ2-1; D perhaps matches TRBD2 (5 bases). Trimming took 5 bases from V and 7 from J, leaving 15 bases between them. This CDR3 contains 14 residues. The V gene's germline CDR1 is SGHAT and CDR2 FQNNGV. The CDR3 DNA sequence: TGTGCCAGCAGCCCCTTCCTCAGCGGTAATGAGCAGTTCTTC. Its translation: CASSPFLSGNEQFF.

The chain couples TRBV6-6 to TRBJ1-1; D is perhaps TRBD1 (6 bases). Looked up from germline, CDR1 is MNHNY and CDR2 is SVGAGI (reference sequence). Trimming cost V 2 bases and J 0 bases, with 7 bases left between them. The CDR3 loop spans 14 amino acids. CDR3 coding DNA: TGTGCCAGCAGTTACACAGGGTTGAACACTGAAGCTTTCTTT. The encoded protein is CASSYTGLNTEAFF.

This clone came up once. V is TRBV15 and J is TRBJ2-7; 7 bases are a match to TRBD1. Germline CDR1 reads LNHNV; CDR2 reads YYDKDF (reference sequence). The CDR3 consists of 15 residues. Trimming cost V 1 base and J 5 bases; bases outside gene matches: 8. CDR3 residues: CATSRGGDRVNEQYF. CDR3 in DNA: TGTGCCACCAGCAGAGGGGGAGACAGGGTCAACGAGCAGTACTTC. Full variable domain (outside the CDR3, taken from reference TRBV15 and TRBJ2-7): DAMVIQNPRYQVTQFGKPVTLSCSQTLNHNVMYWYQQKSSQAPKLLFHYYDKDFNNEADTPDNFQSRRPNTSFCFLDIRSPGLGDTAMYLCATSRGGDRVNEQYFGPGTRLTVT.

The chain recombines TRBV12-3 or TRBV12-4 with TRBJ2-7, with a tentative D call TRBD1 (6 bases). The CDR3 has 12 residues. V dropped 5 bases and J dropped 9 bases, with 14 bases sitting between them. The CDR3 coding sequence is TGTGCCAGCAGTCTGCAGGGGCGAGGGCAGTACTTC. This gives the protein CASSLQGRGQYF.

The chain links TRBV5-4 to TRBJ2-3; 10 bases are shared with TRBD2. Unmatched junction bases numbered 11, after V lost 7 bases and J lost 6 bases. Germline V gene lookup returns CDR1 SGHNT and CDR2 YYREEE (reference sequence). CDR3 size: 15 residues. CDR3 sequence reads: CASRSSGRVGDTQYF. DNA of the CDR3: TGTGCCAGCCGTTCGAGCGGGAGGGTGGGGGATACGCAGTATTTT.

The CDR3 DNA is TGTGCCACCAGCAGAGATAGGACAGGGAAAGAGACCCAGTACTTC. This encodes CATSRDRTGKETQYF. The chain carries TRBV15 and TRBJ2-5, with 8 positions matching TRBD1. V shed 0 bases, J shed 3 bases, and the junction held 3 bases outside the gene matches. In germline, CDR1 is LNHNV, CDR2 YYDKDF (reference sequence). CDR3 length: 15 amino acids.

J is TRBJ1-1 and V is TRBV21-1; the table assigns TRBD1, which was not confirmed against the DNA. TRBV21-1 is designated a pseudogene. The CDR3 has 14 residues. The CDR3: CASNPGTDRTEAFF. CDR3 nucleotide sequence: TGTGCCAGCAACCCCGGGACCGACAGGACTGAAGCTTTCTTT.

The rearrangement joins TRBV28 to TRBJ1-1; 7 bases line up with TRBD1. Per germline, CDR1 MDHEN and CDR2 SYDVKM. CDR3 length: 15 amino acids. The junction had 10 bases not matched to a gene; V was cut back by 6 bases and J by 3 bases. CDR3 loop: CASRDRLGRDTEAFF. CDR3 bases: TGTGCCAGCAGGGACAGGTTAGGACGAGACACTGAAGCTTTCTTT.

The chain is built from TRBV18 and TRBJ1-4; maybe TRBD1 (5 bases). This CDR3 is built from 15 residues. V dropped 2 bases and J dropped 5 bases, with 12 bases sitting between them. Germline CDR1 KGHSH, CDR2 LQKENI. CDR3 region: CASSPGHRTNEKLFF. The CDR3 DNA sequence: TGTGCCAGCTCACCAGGCCACAGGACGAATGAAAAACTGTTTTTT.

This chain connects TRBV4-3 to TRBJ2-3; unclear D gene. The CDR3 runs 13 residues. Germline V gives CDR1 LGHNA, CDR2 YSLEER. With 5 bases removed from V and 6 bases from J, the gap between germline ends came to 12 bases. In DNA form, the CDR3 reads TGCGCCAGCAGCTTAGAGGCCTCGGATACGCAGTATTTT. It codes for CASSLEASDTQYF.

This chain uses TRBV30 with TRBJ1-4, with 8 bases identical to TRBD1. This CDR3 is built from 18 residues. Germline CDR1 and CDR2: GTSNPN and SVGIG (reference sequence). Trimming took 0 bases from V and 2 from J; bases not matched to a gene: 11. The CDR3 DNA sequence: TGTGCCTGGAGTGTACCTTCTGGACAGGGAGCCACTAATGAAAAACTGTTTTTT. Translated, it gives CAWSVPSGQGATNEKLFF.

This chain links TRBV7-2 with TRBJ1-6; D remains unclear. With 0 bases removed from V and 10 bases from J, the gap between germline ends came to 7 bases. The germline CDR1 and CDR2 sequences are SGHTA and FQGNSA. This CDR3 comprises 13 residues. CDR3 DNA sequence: TGTGCCAGCAGCTTAGCCCGGGAATCACCCCTCCACTTT. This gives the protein CASSLARESPLHF.

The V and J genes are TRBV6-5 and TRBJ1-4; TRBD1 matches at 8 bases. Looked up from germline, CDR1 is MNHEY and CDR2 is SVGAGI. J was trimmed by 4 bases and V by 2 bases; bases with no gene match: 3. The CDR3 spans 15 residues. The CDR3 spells CASSYGTGLNEKLFF. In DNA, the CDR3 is TGTGCCAGCAGTTACGGGACAGGACTTAATGAAAAACTGTTTTTT.

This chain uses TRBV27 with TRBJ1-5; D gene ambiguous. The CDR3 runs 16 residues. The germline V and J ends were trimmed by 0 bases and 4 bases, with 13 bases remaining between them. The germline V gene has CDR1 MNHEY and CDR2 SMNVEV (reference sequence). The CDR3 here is CASSLSGGKRNQPQHF. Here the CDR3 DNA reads TGTGCCAGCAGTTTATCAGGAGGAAAGCGTAATCAGCCCCAGCATTTT.

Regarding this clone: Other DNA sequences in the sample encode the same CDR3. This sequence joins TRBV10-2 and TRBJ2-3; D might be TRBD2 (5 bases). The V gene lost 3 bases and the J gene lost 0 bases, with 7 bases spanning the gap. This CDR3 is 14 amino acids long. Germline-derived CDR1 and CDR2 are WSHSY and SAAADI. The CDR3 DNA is TGCGCCAGCAGTGAAGGCGGGAGCACAGATACGCAGTATTTT. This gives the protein CASSEGGSTDTQYF.

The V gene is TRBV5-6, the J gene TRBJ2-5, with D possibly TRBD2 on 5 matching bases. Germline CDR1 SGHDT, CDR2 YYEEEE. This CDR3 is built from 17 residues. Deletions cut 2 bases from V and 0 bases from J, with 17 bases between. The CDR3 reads CASSFGGWADHQETQYF. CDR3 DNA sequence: TGTGCCAGCAGCTTTGGAGGATGGGCGGACCACCAAGAGACCCAGTACTTC.

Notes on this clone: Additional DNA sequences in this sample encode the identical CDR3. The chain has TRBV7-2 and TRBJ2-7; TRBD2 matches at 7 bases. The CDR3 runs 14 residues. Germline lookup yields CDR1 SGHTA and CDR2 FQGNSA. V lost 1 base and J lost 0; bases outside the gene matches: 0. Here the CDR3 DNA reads TGTGCCAGCAGCTTAGGGGGGGGCTCCTACGAGCAGTACTTC. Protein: CASSLGGGSYEQYF. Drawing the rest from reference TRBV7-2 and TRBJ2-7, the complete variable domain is GAGVSQSPSNKVTEKGKDVELRCDPISGHTALYWYRQSLGQGLEFLIYFQGNSAPDKSGLPSDRFSAERTGGSVSTLTIQRTQQEDSAVYLCASSLGGGSYEQYFGPGTRLTVT.

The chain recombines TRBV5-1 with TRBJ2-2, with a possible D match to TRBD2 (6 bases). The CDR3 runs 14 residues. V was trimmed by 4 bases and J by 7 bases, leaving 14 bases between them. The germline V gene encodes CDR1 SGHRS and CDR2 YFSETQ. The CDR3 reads CASSQSPGVGELFF. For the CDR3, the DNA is TGCGCCAGCAGCCAGTCCCCGGGGGTCGGGGAGCTGTTTTTT.

The CDR3 loop reads CASSLGGRMNTEAFF. CDR3 in DNA: TGTGCCAGCAGCTTAGGGGGGAGGATGAACACTGAAGCTTTCTTT. The chain is built from TRBV7-8 and TRBJ1-1, with D possibly TRBD1 on 5 matching bases. The germline V gene has CDR1 SGHVS and CDR2 FQNEAQ. V lost 1 base and J lost 0, with 9 bases in between. The CDR3 is made up of 15 amino acids. The entire variable domain, with the rest obtained from reference TRBV7-8 and TRBJ1-1, is as follows: GAGVSQSPRYKVAKRGQDVALRCDPISGHVSLFWYQQALGQGPEFLTYFQNEAQLDKSGLPSDRFFAERPEGSVSTLKIQRTQQEDSAVYLCASSLGGRMNTEAFFGQGTRLTVV.

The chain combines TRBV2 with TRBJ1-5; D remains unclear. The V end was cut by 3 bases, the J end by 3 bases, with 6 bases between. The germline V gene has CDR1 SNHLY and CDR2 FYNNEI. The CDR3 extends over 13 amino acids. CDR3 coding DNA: TGTGCCAGCAGTGAGGGCCTCAATCAGCCCCAGCATTTT. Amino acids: CASSEGLNQPQHF.